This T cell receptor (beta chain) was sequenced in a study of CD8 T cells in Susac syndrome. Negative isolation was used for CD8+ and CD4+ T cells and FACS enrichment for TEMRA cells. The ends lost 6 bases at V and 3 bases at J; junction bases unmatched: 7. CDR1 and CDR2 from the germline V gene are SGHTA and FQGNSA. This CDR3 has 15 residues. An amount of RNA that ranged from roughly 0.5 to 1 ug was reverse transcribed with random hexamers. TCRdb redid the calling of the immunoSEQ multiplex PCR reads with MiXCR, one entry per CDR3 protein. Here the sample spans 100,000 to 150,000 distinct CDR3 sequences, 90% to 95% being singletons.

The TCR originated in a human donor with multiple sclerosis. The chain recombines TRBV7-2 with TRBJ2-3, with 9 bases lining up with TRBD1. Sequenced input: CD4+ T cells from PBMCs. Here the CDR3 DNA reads TGTGCCAGCAGTTCTTTGACAGGGGGAACAGATACGCAGTATTTT. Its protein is CASSSLTGGTDTQYF.